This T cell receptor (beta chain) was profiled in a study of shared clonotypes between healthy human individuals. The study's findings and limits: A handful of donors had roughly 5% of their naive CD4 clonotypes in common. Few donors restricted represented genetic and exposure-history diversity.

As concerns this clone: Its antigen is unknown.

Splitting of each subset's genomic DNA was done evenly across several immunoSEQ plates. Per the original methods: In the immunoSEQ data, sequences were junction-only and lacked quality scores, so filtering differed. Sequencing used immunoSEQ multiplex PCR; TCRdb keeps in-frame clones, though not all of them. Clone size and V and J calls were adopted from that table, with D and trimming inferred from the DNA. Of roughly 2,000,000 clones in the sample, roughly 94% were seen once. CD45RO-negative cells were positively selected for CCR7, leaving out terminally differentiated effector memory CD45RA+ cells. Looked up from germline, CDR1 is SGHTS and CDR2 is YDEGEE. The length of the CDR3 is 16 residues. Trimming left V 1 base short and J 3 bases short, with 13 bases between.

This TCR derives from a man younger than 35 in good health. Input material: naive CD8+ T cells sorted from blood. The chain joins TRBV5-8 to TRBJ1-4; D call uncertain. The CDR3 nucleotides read TGTGCCAGCAGCTTGTACAGCGCCTCTCCTAATGAAAAACTGTTTTTT. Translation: CASSLYSASPNEKLFF.